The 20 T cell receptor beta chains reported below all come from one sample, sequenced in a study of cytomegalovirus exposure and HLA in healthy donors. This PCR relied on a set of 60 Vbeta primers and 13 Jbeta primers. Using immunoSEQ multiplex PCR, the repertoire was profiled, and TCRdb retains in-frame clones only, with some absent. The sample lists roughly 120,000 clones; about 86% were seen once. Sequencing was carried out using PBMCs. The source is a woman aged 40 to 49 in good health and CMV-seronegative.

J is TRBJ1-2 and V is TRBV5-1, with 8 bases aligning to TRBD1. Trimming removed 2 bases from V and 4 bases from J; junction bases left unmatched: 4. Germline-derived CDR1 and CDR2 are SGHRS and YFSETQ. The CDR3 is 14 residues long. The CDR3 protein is CASSFGQGGYGYTF. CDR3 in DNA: TGCGCCAGCAGCTTCGGACAGGGTGGCTATGGCTACACCTTC.

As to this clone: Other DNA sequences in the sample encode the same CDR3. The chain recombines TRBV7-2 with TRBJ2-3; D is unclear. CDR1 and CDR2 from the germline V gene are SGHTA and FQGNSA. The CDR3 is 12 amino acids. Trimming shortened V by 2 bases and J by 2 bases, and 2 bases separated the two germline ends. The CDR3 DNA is TGTGCCAGCAGCTTATACACAGATACGCAGTATTTT. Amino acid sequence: CASSLYTDTQYF.

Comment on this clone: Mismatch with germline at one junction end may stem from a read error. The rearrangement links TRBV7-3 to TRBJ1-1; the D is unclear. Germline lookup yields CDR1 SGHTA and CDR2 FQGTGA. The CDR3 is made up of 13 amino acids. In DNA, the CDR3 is TGTGCCAGCAGCCTACGTATGAAGACTGAAGCTTTCTTT. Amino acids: CASSLRMKTEAFF. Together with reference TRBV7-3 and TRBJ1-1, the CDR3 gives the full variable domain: GAGVSQTPSNKVTEKGKYVELRCDPISGHTALYWYRQSLGQGPEFLIYFQGTGAADDSGLPNDRFFAVRPEGSVSTLKIQRTERGDSAVYLCASSLRMKTEAFFGQGTRLTVV.

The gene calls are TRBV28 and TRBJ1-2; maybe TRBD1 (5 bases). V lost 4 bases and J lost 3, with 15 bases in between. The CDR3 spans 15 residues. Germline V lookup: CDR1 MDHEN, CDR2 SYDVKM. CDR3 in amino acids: CASSSLGQEDYGYTF. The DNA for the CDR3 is TGTGCCAGCAGTTCCCTCGGACAAGAGGACTATGGCTACACCTTC.

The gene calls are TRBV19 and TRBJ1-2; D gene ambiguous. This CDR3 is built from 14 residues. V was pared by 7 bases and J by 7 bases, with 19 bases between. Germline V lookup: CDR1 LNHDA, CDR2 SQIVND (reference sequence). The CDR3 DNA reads TGTGCCAGTACGAACCGAAATTTAGTCTCTGGCTACACCTTC. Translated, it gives CASTNRNLVSGYTF.

The CDR3 sequence is CASSSGIRVDYGYTF. CDR3 bases: TGTGCCAGCAGTTCGGGGATTAGGGTGGACTATGGCTACACCTTC. The chain couples TRBV28 to TRBJ1-2; D ambiguous. The V end lost 4 bases, the J end lost 3 bases, and 15 bases lay between the germline ends. Germline values: CDR1 MDHEN, CDR2 SYDVKM. There are 15 residues in the CDR3.

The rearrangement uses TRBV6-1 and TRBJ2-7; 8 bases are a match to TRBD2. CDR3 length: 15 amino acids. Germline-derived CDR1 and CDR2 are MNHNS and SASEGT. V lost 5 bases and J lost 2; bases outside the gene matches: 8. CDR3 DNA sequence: TGTGCCAGCAGTCCGGCACTAGCGGAGGCCTACGAGCAGTACTTC. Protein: CASSPALAEAYEQYF.

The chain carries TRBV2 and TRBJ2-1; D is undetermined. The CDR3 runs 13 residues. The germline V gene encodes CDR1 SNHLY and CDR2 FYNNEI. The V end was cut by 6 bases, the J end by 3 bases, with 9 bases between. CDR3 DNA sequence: TGTGCCAGCAGCCTCTTTAGCTACAATGAGCAGTTCTTC. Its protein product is CASSLFSYNEQFF.

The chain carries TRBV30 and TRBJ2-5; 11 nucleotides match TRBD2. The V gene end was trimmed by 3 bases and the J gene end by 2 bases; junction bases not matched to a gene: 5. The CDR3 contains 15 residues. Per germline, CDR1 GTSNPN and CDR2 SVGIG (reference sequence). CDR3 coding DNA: TGTGCCTGGAGCGTAGCGGGGGGGCGTCAAGAGACCCAGTACTTC. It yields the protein CAWSVAGGRQETQYF. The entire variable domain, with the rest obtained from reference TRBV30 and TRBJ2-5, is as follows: SQTIHQWPATLVQPVGSPLSLECTVEGTSNPNLYWYRQAAGRGLQLLFYSVGIGQISSEVPQNLSASRPQDRQFILSSKKLLLSDSGFYLCAWSVAGGRQETQYFGPGTRLLVL.

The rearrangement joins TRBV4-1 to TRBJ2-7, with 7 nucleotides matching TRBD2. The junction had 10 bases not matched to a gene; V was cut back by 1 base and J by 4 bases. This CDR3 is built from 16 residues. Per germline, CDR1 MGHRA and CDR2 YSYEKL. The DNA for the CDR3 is TGCGCCAGCAGCCAAGCTTCGTGGGGGGGATTGTACGAGCAGTACTTC. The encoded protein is CASSQASWGGLYEQYF.

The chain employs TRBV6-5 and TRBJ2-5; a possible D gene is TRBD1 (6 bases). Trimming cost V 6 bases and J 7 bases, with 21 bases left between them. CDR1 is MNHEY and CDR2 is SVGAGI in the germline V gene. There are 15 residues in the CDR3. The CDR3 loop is CASRFSYRERGTQYF. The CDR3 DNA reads TGTGCCAGCAGATTTTCGTACAGGGAGAGAGGGACCCAGTACTTC.

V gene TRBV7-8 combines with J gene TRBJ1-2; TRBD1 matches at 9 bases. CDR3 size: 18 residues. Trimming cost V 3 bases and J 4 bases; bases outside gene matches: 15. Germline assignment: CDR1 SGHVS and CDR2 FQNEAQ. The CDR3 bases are TGTGCCAGCAGCTTCCACACTACCGGGACAGGGCCTATCTATGGCTACACCTTC. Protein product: CASSFHTTGTGPIYGYTF.

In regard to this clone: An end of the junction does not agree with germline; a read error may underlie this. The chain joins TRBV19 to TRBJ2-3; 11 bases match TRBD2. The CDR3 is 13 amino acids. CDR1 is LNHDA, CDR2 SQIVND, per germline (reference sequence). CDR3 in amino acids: CASSNLGLAEPRF. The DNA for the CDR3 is TGTGCCAGTAGCAACTTGGGACTAGCGGAACCCCGTTTT.

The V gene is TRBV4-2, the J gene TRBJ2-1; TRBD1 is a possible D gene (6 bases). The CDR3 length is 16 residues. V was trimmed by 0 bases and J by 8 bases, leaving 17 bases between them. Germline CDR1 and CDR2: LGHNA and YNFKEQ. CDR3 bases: TGTGCCAGCAGCCAAGATCGAGGGCAGGGGTGGGATGAGCAGTTCTTC. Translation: CASSQDRGQGWDEQFF.

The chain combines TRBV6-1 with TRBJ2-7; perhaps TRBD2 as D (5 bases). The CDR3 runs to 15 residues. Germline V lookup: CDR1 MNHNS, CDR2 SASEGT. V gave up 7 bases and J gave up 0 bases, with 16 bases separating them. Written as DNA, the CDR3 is TGTGCCAGCACTGGGGAGACTGGGAGCTCCTACGAGCAGTACTTC. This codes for CASTGETGSSYEQYF.

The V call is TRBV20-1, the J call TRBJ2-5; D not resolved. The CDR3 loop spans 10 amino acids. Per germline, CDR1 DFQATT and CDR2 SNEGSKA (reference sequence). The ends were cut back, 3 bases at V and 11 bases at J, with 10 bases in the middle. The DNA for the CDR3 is TGCAGTGCTAGCCTGAAAGAGCAGTACTTC. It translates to CSASLKEQYF.

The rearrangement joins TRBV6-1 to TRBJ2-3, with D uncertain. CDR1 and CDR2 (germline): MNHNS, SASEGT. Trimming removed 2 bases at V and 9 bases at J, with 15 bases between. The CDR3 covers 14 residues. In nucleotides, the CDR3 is TGTGCCAGCAGTGAATTAACTGCTCCTACGACGCAGTATTTT. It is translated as CASSELTAPTTQYF.

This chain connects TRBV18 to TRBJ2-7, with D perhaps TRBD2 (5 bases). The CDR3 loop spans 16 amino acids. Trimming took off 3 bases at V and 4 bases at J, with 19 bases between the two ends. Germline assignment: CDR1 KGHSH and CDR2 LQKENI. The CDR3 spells CASSPFSSREGYEQYF. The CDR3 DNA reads TGTGCCAGCTCACCGTTTAGCAGCCGGGAAGGTTACGAGCAGTACTTC.

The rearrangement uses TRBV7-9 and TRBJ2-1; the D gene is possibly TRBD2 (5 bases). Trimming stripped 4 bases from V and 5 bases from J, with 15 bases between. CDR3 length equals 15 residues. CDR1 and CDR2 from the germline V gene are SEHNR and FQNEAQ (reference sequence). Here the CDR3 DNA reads TGTGCCAGCAGCTCCCTAGCCCTCGCACACAATGAGCAGTTCTTC. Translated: CASSSLALAHNEQFF.

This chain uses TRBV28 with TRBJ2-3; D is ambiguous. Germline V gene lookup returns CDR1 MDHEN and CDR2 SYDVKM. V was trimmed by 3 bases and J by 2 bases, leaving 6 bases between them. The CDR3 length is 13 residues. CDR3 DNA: TGTGCCAGCAGTTTCAGGATCACAGATACGCAGTATTTT. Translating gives CASSFRITDTQYF.